This T cell receptor beta chain was identified in a study of identical twins. CDR1 MNHNS and CDR2 SASEGT come from the germline V gene. The V gene end was trimmed by 7 bases and the J gene end by 5 bases; junction bases not matched to a gene: 13. This CDR3 spans 15 amino acids. In this sample, this clonotype turned up a few times. Its target is unknown. TCRdb used MiXCR to reprocess the 5' RACE reads, holding one entry per CDR3 protein. The sample gives about 480,000 distinct CDR3 sequences, approximately 14% of which show up once; approximately 0.52% is in the top ten. Healthy Caucasians were all of the donors. The study's findings and limits: Modelling approaches yielded underestimates of out-of-frame TCR alpha sharing between monozygotic twins. Findings came from cross-sectional statistics, without long-term follow-up of donors.

This same sample was also taken into another study, of yellow fever vaccine responses in identical twins.

This clonotype was sampled from a young woman in good health. Sequencing was carried out using CD4+ T cells sorted from blood. The V and J genes are TRBV6-1 and TRBJ2-7; 8 nucleotides line up with TRBD1. The CDR3 spells CASIPQQGGWDEQYF. CDR3 coding DNA: TGTGCCAGCATCCCCCAACAGGGGGGTTGGGACGAGCAGTACTTC.